The source of this T cell receptor beta chain is a study of tumor and adjacent non-tumor tissue in lung cancer. Turning to the study itself: Patients comprised 12 adenocarcinoma, a couple of squamous cell carcinoma and 1 small cell lung cancer. Study-wide results and caveats: Tumor tissue had significantly higher TCR diversity than normal lung.

Three rounds of nested PCR, following a modified ARM-PCR protocol, produced the TCRbeta library. Via MiXCR, TCRdb re-called the multiplex PCR reads, giving one row per CDR3 protein. Among tens of thousands of distinct CDR3 sequences listed, about 63% were seen once. The template was RNA from unsorted bulk tissue. This non-tumor lung sample came from over 3 cm beyond the tumor edge. Germline lookup yields CDR1 SQVTM and CDR2 ANQGSEA. The CDR3 covers 16 residues. Notes on this clonotype: Its antigen remains unknown. One end of the junction is discordant with germline, which a read error may explain.

This clonotype was sampled from a man in his 70s with non-small cell lung cancer. The sequenced sample was distant non-tumor lung tissue. V gene TRBV29-1 combines with J gene TRBJ2-1; TRBD2 is a possible D gene (5 bases). The chain's CDR3 is CSVEDEQRSSYNEQFF. Here the CDR3 DNA reads TGCAGTGTTGAAGATGAACAGCGGAGCTCCTACAATGAGCAGTTCTTC.